The sequence of this T cell receptor beta chain was determined in a study of shared T cell receptors in the human thymus. Produced via immunoSEQ multiplex PCR; TCRdb's table is partial and in-frame only. The sample lists about 660,000 clones, 85% to 90% occurring once. CDR3 length: 16 amino acids. Germline trimming cut 5 bases from V and 0 bases from J; bases unmatched to any gene: 7. Germline V gene data show CDR1 as MNHEY and CDR2 as SMNVEV (reference sequence). This clone is a singleton in its sample. This sample was shared with a second study, whose subject was human thymus T cells. This second study says: It was healthy Finnish infants having corrective surgery for congenital heart defects who were the donors. Thymic resections from corrective heart surgery supplied the tissue. Gene usage (both V and J) appeared biased in thymic and blood repertoires.

The sequence came from a boy in the first two years of life with a congenital heart defect. The source material was thymocytes. The chain has TRBV27 and TRBJ2-5; TRBD1 agrees at 9 bases. DNA for the CDR3: TGTGCCAGCAGTCCGGGACAGGGCGACAACCAAGAGACCCAGTACTTC. Translated: CASSPGQGDNQETQYF.